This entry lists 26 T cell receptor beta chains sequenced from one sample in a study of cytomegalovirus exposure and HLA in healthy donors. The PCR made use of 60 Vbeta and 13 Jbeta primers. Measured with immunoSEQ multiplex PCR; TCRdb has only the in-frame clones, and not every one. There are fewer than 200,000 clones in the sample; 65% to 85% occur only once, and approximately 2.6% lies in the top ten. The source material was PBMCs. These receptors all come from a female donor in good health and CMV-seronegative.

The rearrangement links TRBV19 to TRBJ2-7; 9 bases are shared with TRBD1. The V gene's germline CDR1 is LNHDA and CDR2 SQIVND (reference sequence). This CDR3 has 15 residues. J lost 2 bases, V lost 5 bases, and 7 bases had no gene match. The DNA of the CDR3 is TGTGCCAGTAGTTCCGACAGGGGGTACACCTACGAGCAGTACTTC. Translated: CASSSDRGYTYEQYF.

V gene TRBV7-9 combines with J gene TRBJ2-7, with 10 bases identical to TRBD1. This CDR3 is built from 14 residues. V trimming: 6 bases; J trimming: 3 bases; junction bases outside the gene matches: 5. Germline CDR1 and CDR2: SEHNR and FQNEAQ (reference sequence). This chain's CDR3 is CASRAGQGVYEQYF. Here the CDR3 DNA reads TGTGCCAGCAGGGCAGGACAGGGGGTCTACGAGCAGTACTTC.

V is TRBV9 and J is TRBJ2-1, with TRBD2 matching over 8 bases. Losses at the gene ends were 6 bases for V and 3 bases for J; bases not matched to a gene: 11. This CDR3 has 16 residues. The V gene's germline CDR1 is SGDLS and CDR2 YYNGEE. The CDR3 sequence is CASTERESFYYNEQFF. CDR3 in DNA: TGTGCCAGCACTGAGCGGGAGAGTTTTTACTACAATGAGCAGTTCTTC. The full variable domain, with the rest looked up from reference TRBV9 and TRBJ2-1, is DSGVTQTPKHLITATGQRVTLRCSPRSGDLSVYWYQQSLDQGLQFLIQYYNGEERAKGNILERFSAQQFPDLHSELNLSSLELGDSALYFCASTERESFYYNEQFFGPGTRLTVL.

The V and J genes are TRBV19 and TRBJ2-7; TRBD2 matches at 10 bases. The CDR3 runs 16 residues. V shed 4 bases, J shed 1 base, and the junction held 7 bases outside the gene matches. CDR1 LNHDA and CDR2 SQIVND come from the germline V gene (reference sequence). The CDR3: CASSKSLAGESYEQYF. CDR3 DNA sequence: TGTGCCAGTAGTAAATCCCTAGCGGGAGAATCCTACGAGCAGTACTTC.

CDR3 loop: CASSFGQGGGYTF. The CDR3 bases are TGTGCCAGCAGCTTCGGACAGGGAGGCGGCTACACCTTC. The chain couples TRBV7-3 to TRBJ1-2, with 8 bases matching TRBD1. The junction had 5 bases not matched to a gene; V was cut back by 3 bases and J by 8 bases. Germline V gives CDR1 SGHTA, CDR2 FQGTGA. The CDR3 totals 13 residues. The full variable domain, with the rest looked up from reference TRBV7-3 and TRBJ1-2, is GAGVSQTPSNKVTEKGKYVELRCDPISGHTALYWYRQSLGQGPEFLIYFQGTGAADDSGLPNDRFFAVRPEGSVSTLKIQRTERGDSAVYLCASSFGQGGGYTFGSGTRLTVV.

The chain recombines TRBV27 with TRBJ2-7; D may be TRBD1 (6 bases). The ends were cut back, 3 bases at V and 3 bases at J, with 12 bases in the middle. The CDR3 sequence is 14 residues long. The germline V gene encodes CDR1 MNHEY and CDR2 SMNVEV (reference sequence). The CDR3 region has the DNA TGTGCCAGCAGTTTCCCCCAGGGGAACTACGAGCAGTACTTC. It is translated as CASSFPQGNYEQYF.

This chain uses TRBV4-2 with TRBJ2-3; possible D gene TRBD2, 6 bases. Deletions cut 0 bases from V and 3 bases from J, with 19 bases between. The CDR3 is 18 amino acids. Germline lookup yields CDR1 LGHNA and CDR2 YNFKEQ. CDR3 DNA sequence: TGTGCCAGCAGCCAAGAGTCGGTAGGACGGGGGACGACAGATACGCAGTATTTT. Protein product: CASSQESVGRGTTDTQYF.

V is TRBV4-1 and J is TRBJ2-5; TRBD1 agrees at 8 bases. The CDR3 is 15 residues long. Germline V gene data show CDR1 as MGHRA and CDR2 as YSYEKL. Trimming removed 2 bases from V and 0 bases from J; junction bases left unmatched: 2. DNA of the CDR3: TGCGCCAGCAGCCAACCGGACAGGGACCAAGAGACCCAGTACTTC. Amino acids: CASSQPDRDQETQYF.

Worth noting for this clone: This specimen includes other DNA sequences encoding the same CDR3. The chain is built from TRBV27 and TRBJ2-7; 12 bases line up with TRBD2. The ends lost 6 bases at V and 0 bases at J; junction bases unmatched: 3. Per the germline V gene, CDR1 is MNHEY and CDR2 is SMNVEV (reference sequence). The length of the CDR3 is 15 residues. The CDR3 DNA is TGTGCCAGCAGCCCGGGACTAGCGGGCTCCTACGAGCAGTACTTC. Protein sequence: CASSPGLAGSYEQYF.

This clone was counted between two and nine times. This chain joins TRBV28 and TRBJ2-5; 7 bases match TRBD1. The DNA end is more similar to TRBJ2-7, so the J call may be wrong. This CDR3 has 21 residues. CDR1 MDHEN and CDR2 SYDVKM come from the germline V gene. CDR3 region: CASSPTFSGTVGRSPLGEQYF. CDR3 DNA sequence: TGTGCCAGCAGTCCGACCTTCTCCGGGACAGTTGGAAGGAGTCCCTTGGGCGAGCAGTACTTC.

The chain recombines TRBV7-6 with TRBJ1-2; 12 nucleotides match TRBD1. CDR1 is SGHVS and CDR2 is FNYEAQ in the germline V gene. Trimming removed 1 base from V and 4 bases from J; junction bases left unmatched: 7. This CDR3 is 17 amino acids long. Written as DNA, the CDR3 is TGTGCCAGCAGCTTAGGTTCGGGACAGGGGGCCGGCTATGGCTACACCTTC. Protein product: CASSLGSGQGAGYGYTF.

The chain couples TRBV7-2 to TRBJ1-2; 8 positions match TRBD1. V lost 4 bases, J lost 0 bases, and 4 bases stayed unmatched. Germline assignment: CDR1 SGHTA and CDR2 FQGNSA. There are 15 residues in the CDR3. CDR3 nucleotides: TGTGCCAGCAGCTGGACAGGGATGGCTAACTATGGCTACACCTTC. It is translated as CASSWTGMANYGYTF.

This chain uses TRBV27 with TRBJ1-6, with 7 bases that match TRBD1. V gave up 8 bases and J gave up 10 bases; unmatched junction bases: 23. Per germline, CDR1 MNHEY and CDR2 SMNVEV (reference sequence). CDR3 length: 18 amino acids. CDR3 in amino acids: CASAPPSGTARFGSPLHF. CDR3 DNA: TGTGCCAGCGCCCCTCCCTCCGGGACAGCTCGTTTTGGGTCACCCCTCCACTTT.

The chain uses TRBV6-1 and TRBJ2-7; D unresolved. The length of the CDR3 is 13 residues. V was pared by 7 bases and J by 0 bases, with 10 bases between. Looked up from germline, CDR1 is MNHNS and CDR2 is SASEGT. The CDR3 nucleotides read TGTGCCAGCACCATGAGTAGCTCCTACGAGCAGTACTTC. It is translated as CASTMSSSYEQYF.

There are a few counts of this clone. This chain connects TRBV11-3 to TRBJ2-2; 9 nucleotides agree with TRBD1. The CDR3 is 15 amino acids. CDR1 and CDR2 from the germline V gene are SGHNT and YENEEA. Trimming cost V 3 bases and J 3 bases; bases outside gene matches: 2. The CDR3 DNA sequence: TGTGCCAGCAGCTTGGGACAGGGAGACACCGGGGAGCTGTTTTTT. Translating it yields CASSLGQGDTGELFF.

The CDR3 loop reads CASSQVIAGASYNEQFF. In nucleotides, the CDR3 is TGCGCCAGCAGCCAAGTCATAGCGGGAGCGTCCTACAATGAGCAGTTCTTC. This chain links TRBV4-1 with TRBJ2-1; 9 positions match TRBD2. Trimming removed 1 base from V and 1 base from J; junction bases left unmatched: 5. Germline values: CDR1 MGHRA, CDR2 YSYEKL. The CDR3 consists of 17 residues.

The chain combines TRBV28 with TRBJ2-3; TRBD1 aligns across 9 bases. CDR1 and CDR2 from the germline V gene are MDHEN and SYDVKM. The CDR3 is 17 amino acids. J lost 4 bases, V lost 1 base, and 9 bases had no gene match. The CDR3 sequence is CASSLSGTGRGADTQYF. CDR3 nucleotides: TGTGCCAGCAGTTTATCTGGGACAGGGAGAGGGGCAGATACGCAGTATTTT.

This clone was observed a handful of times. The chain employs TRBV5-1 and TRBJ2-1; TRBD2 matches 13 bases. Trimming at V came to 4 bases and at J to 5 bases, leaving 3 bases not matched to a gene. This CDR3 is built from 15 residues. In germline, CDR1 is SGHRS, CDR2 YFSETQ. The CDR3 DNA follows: TGCGCCAGCAGCATAGGGACTAGCGGGAACAATGAGCAGTTCTTC. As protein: CASSIGTSGNNEQFF.

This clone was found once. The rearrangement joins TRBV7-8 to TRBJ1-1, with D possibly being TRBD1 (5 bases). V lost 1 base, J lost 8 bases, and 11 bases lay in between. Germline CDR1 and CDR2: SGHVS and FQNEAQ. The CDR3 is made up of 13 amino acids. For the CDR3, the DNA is TGTGCCAGCAGCTTAGGGGGTCGGGGGGAAGCTTTCTTT. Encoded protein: CASSLGGRGEAFF. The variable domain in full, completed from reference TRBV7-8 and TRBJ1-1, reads GAGVSQSPRYKVAKRGQDVALRCDPISGHVSLFWYQQALGQGPEFLTYFQNEAQLDKSGLPSDRFFAERPEGSVSTLKIQRTQQEDSAVYLCASSLGGRGEAFFGQGTRLTVV.

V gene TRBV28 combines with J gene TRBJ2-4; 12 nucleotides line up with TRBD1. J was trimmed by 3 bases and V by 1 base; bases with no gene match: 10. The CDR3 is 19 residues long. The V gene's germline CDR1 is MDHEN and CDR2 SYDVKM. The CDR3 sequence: CASSLYLNGTGGNKNIQYF. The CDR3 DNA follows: TGTGCCAGCAGTTTATACCTAAACGGGACAGGGGGCAACAAAAACATTCAGTACTTC.

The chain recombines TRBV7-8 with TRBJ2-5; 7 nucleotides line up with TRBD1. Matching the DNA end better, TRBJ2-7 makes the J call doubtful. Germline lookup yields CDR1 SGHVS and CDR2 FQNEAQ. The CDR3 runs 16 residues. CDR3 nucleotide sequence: TGTGCCAGCAGCTTAGGAAAGACAGGGTCCCTGTACGAGCAGTACTTC. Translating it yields CASSLGKTGSLYEQYF.

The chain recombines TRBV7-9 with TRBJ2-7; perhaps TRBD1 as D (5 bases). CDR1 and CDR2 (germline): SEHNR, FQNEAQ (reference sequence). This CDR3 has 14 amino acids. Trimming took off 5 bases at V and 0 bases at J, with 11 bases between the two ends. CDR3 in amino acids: CASSPDGHSYEQYF. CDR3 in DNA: TGTGCCAGCAGCCCCGACGGACACTCCTACGAGCAGTACTTC.

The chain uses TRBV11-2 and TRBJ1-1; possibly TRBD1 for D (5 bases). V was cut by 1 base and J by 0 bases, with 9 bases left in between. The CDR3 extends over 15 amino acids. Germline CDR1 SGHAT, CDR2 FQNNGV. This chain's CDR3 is CASSLGDFMNTEAFF. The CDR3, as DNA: TGTGCCAGCAGCTTAGGGGACTTTATGAACACTGAAGCTTTCTTT.

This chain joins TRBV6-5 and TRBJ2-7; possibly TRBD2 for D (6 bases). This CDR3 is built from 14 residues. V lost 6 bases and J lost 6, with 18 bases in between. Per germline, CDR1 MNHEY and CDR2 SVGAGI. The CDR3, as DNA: TGTGCCAGCAGGGGGGAGGAGGGATTTGGCGAGCAGTACTTC. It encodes CASRGEEGFGEQYF.

CDR3 amino acids: CASSSRDFVTEAFF. The DNA of the CDR3 is TGTGCCAGTAGTAGCAGGGACTTTGTCACTGAAGCTTTCTTT. This chain uses TRBV19 with TRBJ1-1, with D maybe TRBD1 (5 bases). This CDR3 spans 14 amino acids. V lost 4 bases, J lost 4 bases, and 13 bases lay in between. Germline CDR1 LNHDA, CDR2 SQIVND (reference sequence).

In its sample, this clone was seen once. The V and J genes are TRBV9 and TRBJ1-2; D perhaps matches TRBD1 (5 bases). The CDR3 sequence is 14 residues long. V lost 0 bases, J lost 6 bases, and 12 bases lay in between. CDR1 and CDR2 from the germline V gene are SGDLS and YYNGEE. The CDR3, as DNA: TGTGCCAGCAGCGTAGGGGGGGGGACGGATGGCTACACCTTC. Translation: CASSVGGGTDGYTF.